The text below deals with one TCR beta chain. The antigen is undetermined. The sample belongs to a study of CD8+ T cells in alopecia areata. The study, taken as a whole, reports: TCR sharing across patients was less clear than in mice, possibly HLA-related. Compared with normal scalp, lesional scalp had higher clonality and more expanded CD8+ clones.

Alopecia areata patients had lesional scalp punch biopsies and peripheral blood taken from them. CD4+ and CD8+ T cells were sorted from PBMCs. As the sequencing template, cDNA was produced by extracting RNA and reverse transcribing it. Profiled with immunoSEQ multiplex PCR; TCRdb holds only in-frame clones, not every one. Of 100,000 to 130,000 clones detected, 45% to 60% appear once; the ten largest clones hold around 23%. The receptor was isolated from a human donor with alopecia areata. Sequencing input: NKG2D-low CD8+ T cells sorted from blood.

Written as DNA, the CDR3 is TGTGCCAGCAGTGAGGGACAGCACCCAGCGGGAGCGAACATTGGCTCCTACAATGAGCAGTTCTTC. It specifies CASSEGQHPAGANIGSYNEQFF. V and J are TRBV2 and TRBJ2-1; D is possibly TRBD2 (8 bases). With 3 bases removed from V and 0 bases from J, the gap between germline ends came to 30 bases. This CDR3 spans 22 amino acids. Per germline, CDR1 SNHLY and CDR2 FYNNEI.